The entry that follows covers one T cell receptor beta chain sequence. There are 16 residues in the CDR3. The V gene end was trimmed by 0 bases and the J gene end by 5 bases; junction bases not matched to a gene: 7. Looked up from germline, CDR1 is KGHSH and CDR2 is LQKENI. The data are from a study of blood T cell repertoires in COVID-19. Study-level background: Both acute and convalescent COVID-19 samples were obtained from the United States, Italy and Spain.

In the study's own analysis: Reference gene primer amplification yielded estimated nucleated cell counts. Generated by immunoSEQ multiplex PCR, the TCRdb table keeps only in-frame clones and is missing some. Clone size and V and J calls were adopted from that table, with D and trimming inferred from the DNA. This sample yields 90,000 to 100,000 clones, of which 70% to 90% are seen a single time; around 12% belongs to the top ten. Sequencing was performed on peripheral blood. The source is a human donor in a cohort sampled during active COVID-19. V and J are TRBV18 and TRBJ2-7; 10 bases match TRBD1. CDR3 coding DNA: TGTGCCAGCTCACCACCGACTTCGGGACAGGGGAACGAGCAGTACTTC. Its translation: CASSPPTSGQGNEQYF.